The sequence of this T cell receptor beta chain was determined in a study of T cell responses to AZD1222 COVID-19 vaccine. J was trimmed by 6 bases and V by 1 base; bases with no gene match: 8. Germline values: CDR1 ENHRY, CDR2 SYGVKD. The length of the CDR3 is 15 residues. Study outcomes and limitations: Spike-specific TCR breadth and depth rose after two AZD1222 doses.

Generated by immunoSEQ multiplex PCR, the TCRdb table keeps only in-frame clones and is missing some. The sample records about 39,000 clones, 88% being singletons. To note about this clone: What it binds is not known.

The origin of this receptor is an adult who received the MenACWY meningococcal vaccine as a control. This chain links TRBV10-3 with TRBJ2-7; 8 bases are a match to TRBD2. This specimen was peripheral blood, taken 28 days after the second dose of the MenACWY control vaccine. CDR3 nucleotide sequence: TGTGCCATCAGTGAGTTTACAGCGGGAGCCAGCGAGCAGTACTTC. Translation: CAISEFTAGASEQYF.